This T cell receptor beta chain was profiled in a study of T cell changes during pregnancy in multiple sclerosis. The CDR3 spans 14 residues. V shed 0 bases and J 0 bases; nucleotides not matched to a gene: 1. The V gene's germline CDR1 is GTSNPN and CDR2 SVGIG (reference sequence). TCRdb's copy holds only in-frame clones and misses some; the assay was immunoSEQ multiplex PCR. Counted here are approximately 100,000 clones, 91% occurring once; the ten biggest clones make up around 3%. The chain carries TRBV30 and TRBJ2-7; TRBD2 matches 8 bases. The sample here was peripheral blood, taken in the second trimester of pregnancy. This clonotype originated in a female donor with multiple sclerosis, enrolled in a pregnancy study. The CDR3 nucleotides are TGTGCCTGGAGTGTAAGCGGGAGCTCCTACGAGCAGTACTTC. It codes for CAWSVSGSSYEQYF.